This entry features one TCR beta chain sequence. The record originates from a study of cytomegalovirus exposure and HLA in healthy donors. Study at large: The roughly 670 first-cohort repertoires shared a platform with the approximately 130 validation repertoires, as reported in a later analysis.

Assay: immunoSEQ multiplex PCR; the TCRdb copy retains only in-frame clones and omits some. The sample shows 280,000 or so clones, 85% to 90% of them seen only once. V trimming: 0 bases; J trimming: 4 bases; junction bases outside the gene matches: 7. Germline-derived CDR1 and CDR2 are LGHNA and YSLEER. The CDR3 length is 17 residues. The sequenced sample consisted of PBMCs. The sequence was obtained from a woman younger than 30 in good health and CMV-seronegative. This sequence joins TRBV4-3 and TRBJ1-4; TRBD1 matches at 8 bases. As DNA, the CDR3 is TGCGCCAGCAGCCAAGAGATATGGGGACAGGTTAATGAAAAACTGTTTTTT. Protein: CASSQEIWGQVNEKLFF.